This T cell receptor (beta chain) was observed in a study of tumor-infiltrating lymphocytes in primary liver carcinoma. Background on the study: The five patients, who were men and women, ranged in age from 30 to 69 years.

Notes on the study in general: Tumor top-250-clone fraction significantly exceeded that of blood (p = 0.039). Samples were bulk unsorted, so CD4+ and CD8+ repertoires were not compared.

TCR beta cDNA was made from around 460 ng total RNA with a constant-region primer. TCR beta libraries came from three nested multiplex PCR rounds using slightly modified ARM-PCR. Running 9 to 11 cycles apiece, the first two PCR rounds relied on TRBV1-TRBV30 forward primers together with a C-beta reverse primer. TCRdb re-analysed the multiplex PCR reads in MiXCR, keeping a single row per CDR3 protein. This table holds about 210,000 distinct CDR3 sequences, around three fifths found once. Blood RNA came from unsorted whole blood; germline DNA was also extracted. Roughly 4 milliliters of peripheral blood were collected before surgery. Remarks on this clonotype: The antigen is undetermined. A single base separates this from a much larger clone, so it may be a read error.

Germline V gives CDR1 ENHRY, CDR2 SYGVKD. The CDR3 totals 13 residues. Trimming removed 3 bases from V and 2 bases from J, with 7 bases in between. The TCR originated in a woman aged 60-75 years with primary liver carcinoma and hepatitis B virus infection. Sample: peripheral blood. The chain recombines TRBV10-3 with TRBJ1-1, with unresolved D. CDR3 nucleotide sequence: TGTGCCATCAGTGACAACCCTAACACTGAAGCTTTCTTT. This codes for CAISDNPNTEAFF.